Below are 15 T cell receptor beta chains sequenced from a single sample in a study of Graves' ophthalmopathy and Graves' hyperthyroidism. RNA transcripts served as template for amplifying TCR beta CDR3 sequences. In the first round, RT-PCR was carried out with HTBI primers, and a multiplex PCR formed the second round. TCRdb re-called the multiplex PCR reads with MiXCR, one entry per CDR3 protein. The sample contains some 400,000 distinct CDR3 sequences, approximately 20% of which appear only once. The specimen was peripheral blood. The source of these receptors is a woman between 18 and 29 years old with Graves' ophthalmopathy.

The rearrangement uses TRBV30 and TRBJ2-5; TRBD1 agrees at 11 bases. CDR1 and CDR2 from the germline V gene are GTSNPN and SVGIG (reference sequence). This CDR3 region has 16 residues. The junction had 10 bases not matched to a gene; V was cut back by 2 bases and J by 5 bases. CDR3 DNA sequence: TGTGCCTGGAGTACCCTGGGACAGGGGGTGCGGGAGACCCAGTACTTC. This translates into CAWSTLGQGVRETQYF.

This clonotype was observed many times. J is TRBJ1-1 and V is TRBV11-2; perhaps TRBD1 as D (6 bases). Germline V gene lookup returns CDR1 SGHAT and CDR2 FQNNGV. CDR3 size: 13 residues. V lost 8 bases, J lost 4 bases, and 14 bases lay in between. The CDR3 here is CASESGGGTEAFF. As DNA, the CDR3 is TGTGCCAGCGAGAGCGGAGGGGGCACTGAAGCTTTCTTT.

This clonotype was counted a few times. The chain joins TRBV29-1 to TRBJ1-2; D uncertain. This CDR3 region has 12 residues. V gave up 8 bases and J gave up 3 bases, with 13 bases separating them. Germline V gene data show CDR1 as SQVTM and CDR2 as ANQGSEA. The CDR3 region is CSTSWGDYGYTF. CDR3 nucleotide sequence: TGCAGCACGTCTTGGGGAGACTATGGCTACACCTTC.

In this sample, this clonotype turned up many times. The rearrangement uses TRBV4-3 and TRBJ2-4, with 13 nucleotides matching TRBD2. From germline, CDR1 is LGHNA and CDR2 YSLEER. The CDR3 is 21 amino acids. The trim removed 1 base at V and 0 bases at J, leaving 12 bases unmatched. For the CDR3, the DNA is TGCGCCAGCAGCCAAGTAGTTTCGACTAGCGGGAGGTCGGGAGCCAAAAACATTCAGTACTTC. This codes for CASSQVVSTSGRSGAKNIQYF.

J is TRBJ2-6 and V is TRBV12-3 or TRBV12-4; a weak D match, TRBD2 (6 bases). The CDR3 is 18 residues long. Trimming pared 6 bases from V and 0 bases from J, leaving 18 bases between. The CDR3 region is CASSVAVQGPSGANVLTF. The CDR3 bases are TGTGCCAGCAGCGTAGCGGTCCAGGGACCCTCTGGGGCCAACGTCCTGACTTTC.

The CDR3 sequence is CSARQLQGNTEAFF. CDR3 bases: TGCAGTGCTAGGCAACTTCAGGGGAACACTGAAGCTTTCTTT. The chain joins TRBV20-1 to TRBJ1-1; a weak D match, TRBD1 (5 bases). In germline, CDR1 is DFQATT, CDR2 SNEGSKA (reference sequence). Trimming removed 3 bases from V and 1 base from J, with 12 bases in between. CDR3 length equals 14 residues.

The gene calls are TRBV10-3 and TRBJ1-1; D unresolved. V gave up 6 bases and J gave up 1 base, with 12 bases separating them. This CDR3 has 14 amino acids. Germline V gene data show CDR1 as ENHRY and CDR2 as SYGVKD. CDR3 in DNA: TGTGCCATCAGCGGCAGCCGAGAGAACACTGAAGCTTTCTTT. Amino acids: CAISGSRENTEAFF.

In regard to this clonotype: Since a much larger clone is just one base distant, this may be a read error. This chain links TRBV20-1 with TRBJ1-3; 8 bases line up with TRBD1. This CDR3 has 15 amino acids. Germline CDR1 and CDR2: DFQATT and SNEGSKA (reference sequence). The CDR3 loop is CSASGQGYSGNTMYF. The CDR3 coding sequence is TGCAGTGCATCCGGACAGGGTTATTCTGGAAACACCATGTATTTT.

The J gene is TRBJ2-7, the V gene TRBV27; D might be TRBD2 (7 bases). The germline gives CDR1 MNHEY, CDR2 SMNVEV (reference sequence). Deletions cut 4 bases from V and 5 bases from J, with 21 bases between. The CDR3 is made up of 16 amino acids. CDR3 nucleotides: TGTGCCAGCAGTTACTTCAAGCGGGACAAGTCCCACGAGCAGTACTTC. It translates to CASSYFKRDKSHEQYF.

In this sample, this clonotype turned up many times. This chain joins TRBV6-2 or TRBV6-3 and TRBJ1-5; D is perhaps TRBD1 (5 bases). V lost 0 bases and J 3 bases, leaving 18 bases between the germline ends. CDR1 MNHEY and CDR2 SVGEGT come from the germline V gene. This CDR3 has 18 amino acids. This CDR3 is CASSYSGGRGRLNQPQHF. CDR3 DNA: TGTGCCAGCAGTTACTCGGGGGGACGAGGCAGACTCAATCAGCCCCAGCATTTT.

This clonotype occurred many times. The chain is built from TRBV9 and TRBJ2-7; 7 positions match TRBD2. The CDR3 extends over 14 amino acids. CDR1 and CDR2 (germline): SGDLS, YYNGEE. The V and J ends lost 4 bases and 4 bases, in that order; junction bases with no gene match: 8. CDR3 bases: TGTGCCAGCAGCCTAAGCGGGGACCCTTACGAGCAGTACTTC. Translating it yields CASSLSGDPYEQYF. Full variable domain (rest looked up from reference TRBV9 and TRBJ2-7): DSGVTQTPKHLITATGQRVTLRCSPRSGDLSVYWYQQSLDQGLQFLIQYYNGEERAKGNILERFSAQQFPDLHSELNLSSLELGDSALYFCASSLSGDPYEQYFGPGTRLTVT.

This clonotype was detected ten times or more. V usage is TRBV30 and J usage is TRBJ1-2; TRBD1 is a possible D gene (5 bases). V was shortened by 8 bases and J by 6 bases, with 16 bases between the two germline ends. Germline-derived CDR1 and CDR2 are GTSNPN and SVGIG (reference sequence). The CDR3 is made up of 12 amino acids. CDR3 DNA sequence: TGTGCCCGACAGAAGGGACTGGATGGCTACACCTTC. Residues: CARQKGLDGYTF.

This clonotype was found many times. The chain joins TRBV28 to TRBJ1-1; D remains unclear. The V end was cut by 7 bases, the J end by 1 base, with 4 bases between. This CDR3 comprises 11 residues. From germline, CDR1 is MDHEN and CDR2 SYDVKM. This CDR3 is CASTWNTEAFF. CDR3 in DNA: TGTGCCAGCACTTGGAACACTGAAGCTTTCTTT. Together with reference TRBV28 and TRBJ1-1, the CDR3 gives the full variable domain: DVKVTQSSRYLVKRTGEKVFLECVQDMDHENMFWYRQDPGLGLRLIYFSYDVKMKEKGDIPEGYSVSREKKERFSLILESASTNQTSMYLCASTWNTEAFFGQGTRLTVV.

This clonotype was detected ten times or more. V is TRBV6-1 and J is TRBJ2-1, with 8 positions matching TRBD1. The length of the CDR3 is 15 residues. The germline V gene has CDR1 MNHNS and CDR2 SASEGT. V was pared by 4 bases and J by 5 bases, with 7 bases of the junction left unmatched. For the CDR3, the DNA is TGTGCCAGCAGTGCCCGGGACAGGTCCCACAATGAGCAGTTCTTC. Translating it yields CASSARDRSHNEQFF.

The table lists this clonotype with many counts. This rearrangement joins TRBV6-5 to TRBJ1-5, with 11 bases aligning to TRBD1. Per the germline V gene, CDR1 is MNHEY and CDR2 is SVGAGI. The CDR3 runs 16 residues. V lost 6 bases, J lost 1 base, and 5 bases stayed unmatched. The CDR3 sequence is CASRTGTGGSNQPQHF. The CDR3 region has the DNA TGTGCCAGCAGGACAGGGACAGGGGGGAGCAATCAGCCCCAGCATTTT.